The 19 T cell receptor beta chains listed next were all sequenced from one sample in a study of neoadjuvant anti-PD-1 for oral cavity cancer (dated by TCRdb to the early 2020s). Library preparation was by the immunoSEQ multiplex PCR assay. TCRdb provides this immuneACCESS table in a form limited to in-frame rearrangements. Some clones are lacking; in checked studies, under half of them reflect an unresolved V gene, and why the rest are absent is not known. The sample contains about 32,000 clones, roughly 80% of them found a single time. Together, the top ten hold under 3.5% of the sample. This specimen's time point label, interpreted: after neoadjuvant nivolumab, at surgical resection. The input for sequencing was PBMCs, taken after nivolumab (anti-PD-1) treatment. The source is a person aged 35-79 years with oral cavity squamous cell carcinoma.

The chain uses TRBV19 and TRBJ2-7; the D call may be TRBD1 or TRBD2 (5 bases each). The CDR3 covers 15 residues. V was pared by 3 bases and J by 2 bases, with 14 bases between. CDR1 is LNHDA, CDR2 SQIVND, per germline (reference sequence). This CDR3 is CASSMRGRDAYEQYF. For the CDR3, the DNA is TGTGCCAGTAGTATGAGGGGCAGGGATGCCTACGAGCAGTACTTC.

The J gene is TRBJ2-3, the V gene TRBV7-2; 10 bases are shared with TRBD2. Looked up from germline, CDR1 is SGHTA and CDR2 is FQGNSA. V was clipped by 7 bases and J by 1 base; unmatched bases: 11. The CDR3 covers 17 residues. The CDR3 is CASTAGVAGGGTDTQYF. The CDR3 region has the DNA TGTGCCAGCACCGCAGGAGTAGCGGGGGGAGGCACAGATACGCAGTATTTT.

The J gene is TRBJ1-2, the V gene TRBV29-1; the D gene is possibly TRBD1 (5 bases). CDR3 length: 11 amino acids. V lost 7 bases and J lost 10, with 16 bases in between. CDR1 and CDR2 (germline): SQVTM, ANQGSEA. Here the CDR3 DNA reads TGCAGCGGCCGGGACGGACCTTCCTACACCTTC. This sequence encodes CSGRDGPSYTF. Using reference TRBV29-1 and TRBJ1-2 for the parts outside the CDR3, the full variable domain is SAVISQKPSRDICQRGTSLTIQCQVDSQVTMMFWYRQQPGQSLTLIATANQGSEATYESGFVIDKFPISRPNLTFSTLTVSNMSPEDSSIYLCSGRDGPSYTFGSGTRLTVV.

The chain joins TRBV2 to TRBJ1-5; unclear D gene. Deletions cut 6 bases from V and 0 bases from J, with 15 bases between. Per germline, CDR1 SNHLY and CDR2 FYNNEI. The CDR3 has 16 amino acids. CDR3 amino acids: CASSGENSFSNQPQHF. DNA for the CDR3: TGTGCCAGCAGCGGGGAAAACTCTTTTAGCAATCAGCCCCAGCATTTT.

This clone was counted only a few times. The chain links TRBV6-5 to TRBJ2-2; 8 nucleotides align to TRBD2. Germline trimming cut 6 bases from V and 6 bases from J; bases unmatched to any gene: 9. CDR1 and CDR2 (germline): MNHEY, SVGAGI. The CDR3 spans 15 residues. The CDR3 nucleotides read TGTGCCAGCAGACCCTTGCGGGGGGTTGCCGGGGAGCTGTTTTTT. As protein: CASRPLRGVAGELFF.

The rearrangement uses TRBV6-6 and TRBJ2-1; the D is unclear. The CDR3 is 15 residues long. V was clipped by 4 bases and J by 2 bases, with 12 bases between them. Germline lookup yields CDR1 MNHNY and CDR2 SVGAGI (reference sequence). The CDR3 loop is CASSSDTPTYNEQFF. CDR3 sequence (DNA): TGTGCCAGCAGTTCCGACACTCCCACCTACAATGAGCAGTTCTTC.

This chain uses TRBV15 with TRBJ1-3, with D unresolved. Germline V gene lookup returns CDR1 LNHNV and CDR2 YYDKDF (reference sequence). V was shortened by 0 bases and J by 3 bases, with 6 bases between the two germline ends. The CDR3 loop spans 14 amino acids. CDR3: CATSRDLSGNTIYF. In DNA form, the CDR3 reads TGTGCCACCAGCAGAGATCTAAGTGGAAACACCATATATTTT.

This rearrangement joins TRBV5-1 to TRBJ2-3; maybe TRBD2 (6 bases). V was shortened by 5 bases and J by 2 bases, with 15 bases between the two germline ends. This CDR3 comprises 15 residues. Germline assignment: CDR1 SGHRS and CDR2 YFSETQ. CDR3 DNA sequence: TGCGCCAGCAGGGTTGGGGGGACTGTCACAGATACGCAGTATTTT. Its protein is CASRVGGTVTDTQYF.

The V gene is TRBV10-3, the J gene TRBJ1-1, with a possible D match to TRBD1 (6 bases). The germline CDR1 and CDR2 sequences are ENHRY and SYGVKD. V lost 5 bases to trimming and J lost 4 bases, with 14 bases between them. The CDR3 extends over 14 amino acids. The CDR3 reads CAISPIGGRTEAFF. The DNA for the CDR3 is TGTGCCATCAGTCCTATAGGGGGTCGCACTGAAGCTTTCTTT.

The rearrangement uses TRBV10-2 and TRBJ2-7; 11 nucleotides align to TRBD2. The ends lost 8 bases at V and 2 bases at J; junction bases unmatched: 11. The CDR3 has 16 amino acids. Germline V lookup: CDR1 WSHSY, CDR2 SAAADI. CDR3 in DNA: TGCGCCAGCCAGGGGGACTATAGCGGGGGGGCCTACGAGCAGTACTTC. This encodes CASQGDYSGGAYEQYF.

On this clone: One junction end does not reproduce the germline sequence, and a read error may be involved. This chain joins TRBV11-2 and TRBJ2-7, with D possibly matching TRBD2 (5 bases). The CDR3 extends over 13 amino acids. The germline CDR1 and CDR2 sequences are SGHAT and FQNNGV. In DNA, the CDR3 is TGTGCCAGCAGCATAGAGGGTTACTACGAGCAGTACTTC. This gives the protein CASSIEGYYEQYF.

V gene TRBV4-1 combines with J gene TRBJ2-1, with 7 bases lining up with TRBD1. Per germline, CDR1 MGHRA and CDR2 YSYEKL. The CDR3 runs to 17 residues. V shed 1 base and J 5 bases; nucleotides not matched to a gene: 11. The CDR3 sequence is CASSQVGWTGLNNEQFF. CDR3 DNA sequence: TGCGCCAGCAGCCAAGTAGGATGGACAGGCCTAAACAATGAGCAGTTCTTC.

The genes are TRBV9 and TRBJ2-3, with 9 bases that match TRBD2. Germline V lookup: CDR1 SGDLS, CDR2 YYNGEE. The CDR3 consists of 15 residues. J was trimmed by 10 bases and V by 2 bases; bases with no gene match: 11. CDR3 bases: TGTGCCAGCAGCGTGACTAGCGGACGCGACCGTCCGCAGTATTTT. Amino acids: CASSVTSGRDRPQYF.

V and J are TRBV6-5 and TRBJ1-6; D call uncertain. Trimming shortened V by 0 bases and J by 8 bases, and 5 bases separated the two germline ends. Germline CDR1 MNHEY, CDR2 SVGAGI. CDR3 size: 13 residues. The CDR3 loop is CASSYSAHSPLHF. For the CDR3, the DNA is TGTGCCAGCAGTTACTCCGCGCATTCACCCCTCCACTTT.

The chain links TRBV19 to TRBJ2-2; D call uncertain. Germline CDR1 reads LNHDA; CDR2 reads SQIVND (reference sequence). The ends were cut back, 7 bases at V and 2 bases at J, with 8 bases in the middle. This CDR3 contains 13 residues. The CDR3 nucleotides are TGTGCCAGTAACCCCGAAAACACCGGGGAGCTGTTTTTT. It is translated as CASNPENTGELFF.

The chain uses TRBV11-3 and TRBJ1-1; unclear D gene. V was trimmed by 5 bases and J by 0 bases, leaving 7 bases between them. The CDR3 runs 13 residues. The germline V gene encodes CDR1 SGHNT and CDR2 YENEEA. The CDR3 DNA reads TGTGCCAGCAGCCAAGCCATGAACACTGAAGCTTTCTTT. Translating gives CASSQAMNTEAFF. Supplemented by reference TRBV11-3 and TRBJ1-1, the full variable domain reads EAGVVQSPRYKIIEKKQPVAFWCNPISGHNTLYWYLQNLGQGPELLIRYENEEAVDDSQLPKDRFSAERLKGVDSTLKIQPAELGDSAVYLCASSQAMNTEAFFGQGTRLTVV.

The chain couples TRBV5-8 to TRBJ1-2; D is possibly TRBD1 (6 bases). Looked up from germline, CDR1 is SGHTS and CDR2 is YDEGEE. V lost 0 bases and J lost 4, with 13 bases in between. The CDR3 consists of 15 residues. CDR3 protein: CASSLVWGASYGYTF. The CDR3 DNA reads TGTGCCAGCAGCTTGGTTTGGGGGGCGAGCTATGGCTACACCTTC.

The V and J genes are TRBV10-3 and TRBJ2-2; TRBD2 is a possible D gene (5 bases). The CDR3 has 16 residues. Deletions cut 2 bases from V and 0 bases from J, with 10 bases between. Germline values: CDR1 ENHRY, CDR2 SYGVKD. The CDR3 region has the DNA TGTGCCATCAGTGAGAATCGGGGATCGAACACCGGGGAGCTGTTTTTT. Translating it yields CAISENRGSNTGELFF.

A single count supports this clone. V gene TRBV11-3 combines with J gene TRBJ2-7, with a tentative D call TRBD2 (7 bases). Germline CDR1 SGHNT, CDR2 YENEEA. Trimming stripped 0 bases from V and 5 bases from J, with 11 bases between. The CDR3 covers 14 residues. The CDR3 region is CASSLEQGRDEQYF. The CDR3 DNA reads TGTGCCAGCAGCTTAGAGCAGGGGAGGGACGAGCAGTACTTC.